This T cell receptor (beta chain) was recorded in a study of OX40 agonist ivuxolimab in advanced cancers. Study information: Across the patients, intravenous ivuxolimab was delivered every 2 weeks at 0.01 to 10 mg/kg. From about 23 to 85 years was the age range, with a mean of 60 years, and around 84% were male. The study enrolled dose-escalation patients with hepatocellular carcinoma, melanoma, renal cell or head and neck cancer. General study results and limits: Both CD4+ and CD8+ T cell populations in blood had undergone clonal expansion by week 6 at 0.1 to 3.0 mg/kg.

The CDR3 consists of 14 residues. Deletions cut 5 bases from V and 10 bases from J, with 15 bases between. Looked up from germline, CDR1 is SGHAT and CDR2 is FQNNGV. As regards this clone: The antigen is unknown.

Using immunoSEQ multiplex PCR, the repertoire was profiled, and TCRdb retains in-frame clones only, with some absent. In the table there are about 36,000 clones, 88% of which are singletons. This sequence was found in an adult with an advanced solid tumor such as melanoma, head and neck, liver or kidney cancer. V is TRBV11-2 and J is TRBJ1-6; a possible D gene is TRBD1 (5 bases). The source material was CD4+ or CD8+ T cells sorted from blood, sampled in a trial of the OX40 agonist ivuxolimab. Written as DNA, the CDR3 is TGTGCCAGCAGCCCAGCTGGAGGGGCCTCACCCCTCCACTTT. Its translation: CASSPAGGASPLHF. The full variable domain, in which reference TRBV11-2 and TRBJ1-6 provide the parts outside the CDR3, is EAGVAQSPRYKIIEKRQSVAFWCNPISGHATLYWYQQILGQGPKLLIQFQNNGVVDDSQLPKDRFSAERLKGVDSTLKIQPAKLEDSAVYLCASSPAGGASPLHFGNGTRLTVT.